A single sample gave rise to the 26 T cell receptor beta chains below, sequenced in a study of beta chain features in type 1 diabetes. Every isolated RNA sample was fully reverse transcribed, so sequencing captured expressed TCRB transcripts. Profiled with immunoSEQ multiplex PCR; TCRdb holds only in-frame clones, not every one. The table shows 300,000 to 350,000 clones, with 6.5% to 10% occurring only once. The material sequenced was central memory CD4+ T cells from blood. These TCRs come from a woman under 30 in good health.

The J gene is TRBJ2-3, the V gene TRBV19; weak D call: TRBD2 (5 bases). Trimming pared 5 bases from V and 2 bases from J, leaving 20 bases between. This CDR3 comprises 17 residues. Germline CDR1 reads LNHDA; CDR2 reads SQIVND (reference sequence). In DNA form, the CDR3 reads TGTGCCAGTAGTCCGCGCACAACTAGTATTTCCACAGATACGCAGTATTTT. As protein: CASSPRTTSISTDTQYF.

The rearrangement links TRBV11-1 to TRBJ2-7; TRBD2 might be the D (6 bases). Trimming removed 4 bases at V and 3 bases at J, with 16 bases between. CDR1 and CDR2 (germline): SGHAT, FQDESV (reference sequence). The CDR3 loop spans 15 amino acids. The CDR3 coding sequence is TGTGCCAGCAGCTCGACCCTACTAGCCAACTACGAGCAGTACTTC. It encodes CASSSTLLANYEQYF.

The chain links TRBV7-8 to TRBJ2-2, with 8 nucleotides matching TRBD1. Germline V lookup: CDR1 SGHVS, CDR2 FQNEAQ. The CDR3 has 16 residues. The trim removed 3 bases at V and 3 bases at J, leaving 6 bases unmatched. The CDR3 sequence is CASSFNPTGDTGELFF. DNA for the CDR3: TGTGCCAGCAGCTTCAACCCGACAGGGGACACCGGGGAGCTGTTTTTT. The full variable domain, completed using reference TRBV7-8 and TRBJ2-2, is GAGVSQSPRYKVAKRGQDVALRCDPISGHVSLFWYQQALGQGPEFLTYFQNEAQLDKSGLPSDRFFAERPEGSVSTLKIQRTQQEDSAVYLCASSFNPTGDTGELFFGEGSRLTVL.

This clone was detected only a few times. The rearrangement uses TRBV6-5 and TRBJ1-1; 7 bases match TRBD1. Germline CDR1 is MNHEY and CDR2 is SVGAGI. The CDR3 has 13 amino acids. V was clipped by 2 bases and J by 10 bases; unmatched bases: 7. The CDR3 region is CASSYGGTVGAFF. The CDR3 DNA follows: TGTGCCAGCAGTTACGGTGGGACAGTTGGAGCTTTCTTT.

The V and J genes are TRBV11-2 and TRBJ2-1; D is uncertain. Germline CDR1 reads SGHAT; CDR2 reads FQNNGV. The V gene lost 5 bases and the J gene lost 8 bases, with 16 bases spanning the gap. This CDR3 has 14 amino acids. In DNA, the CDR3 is TGTGCCAGCAGCCGTCCTGGTATAATATATGAGCAGTTCTTC. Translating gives CASSRPGIIYEQFF. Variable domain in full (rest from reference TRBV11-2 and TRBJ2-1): EAGVAQSPRYKIIEKRQSVAFWCNPISGHATLYWYQQILGQGPKLLIQFQNNGVVDDSQLPKDRFSAERLKGVDSTLKIQPAKLEDSAVYLCASSRPGIIYEQFFGPGTRLTVL.

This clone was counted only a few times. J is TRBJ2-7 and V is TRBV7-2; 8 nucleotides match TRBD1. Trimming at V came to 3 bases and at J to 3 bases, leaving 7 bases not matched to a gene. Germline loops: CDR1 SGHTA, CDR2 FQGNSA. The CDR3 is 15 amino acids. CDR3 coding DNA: TGTGCCAGCAGCTTTCTGACAGGGGCCGGCTACGAGCAGTACTTC. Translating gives CASSFLTGAGYEQYF.

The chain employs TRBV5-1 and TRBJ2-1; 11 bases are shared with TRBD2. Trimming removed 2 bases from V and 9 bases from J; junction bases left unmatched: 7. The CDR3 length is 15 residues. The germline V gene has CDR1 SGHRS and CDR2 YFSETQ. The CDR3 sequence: CASSFVAGGSGEQFF. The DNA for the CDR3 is TGCGCCAGCAGCTTCGTAGCGGGAGGGTCGGGTGAGCAGTTCTTC.

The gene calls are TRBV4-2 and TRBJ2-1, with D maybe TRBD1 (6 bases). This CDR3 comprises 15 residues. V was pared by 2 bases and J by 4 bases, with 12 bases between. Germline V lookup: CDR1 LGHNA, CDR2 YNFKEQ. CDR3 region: CASSQTGQKYNEQFF. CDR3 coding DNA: TGTGCCAGCAGCCAAACTGGACAGAAATACAATGAGCAGTTCTTC.

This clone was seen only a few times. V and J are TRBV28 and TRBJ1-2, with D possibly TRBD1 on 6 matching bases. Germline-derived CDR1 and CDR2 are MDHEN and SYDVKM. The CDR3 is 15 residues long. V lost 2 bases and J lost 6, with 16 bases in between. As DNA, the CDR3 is TGTGCCAGCAGTTTAGTGTCCCGGGGGGCGCATGGCTACACCTTC. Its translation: CASSLVSRGAHGYTF.

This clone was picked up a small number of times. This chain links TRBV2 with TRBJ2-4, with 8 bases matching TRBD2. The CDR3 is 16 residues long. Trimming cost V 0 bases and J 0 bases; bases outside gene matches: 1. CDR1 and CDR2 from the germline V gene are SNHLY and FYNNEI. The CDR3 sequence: CASSEALAGAKNIQYF. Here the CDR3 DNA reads TGTGCCAGCAGTGAAGCGCTAGCGGGAGCCAAAAACATTCAGTACTTC.

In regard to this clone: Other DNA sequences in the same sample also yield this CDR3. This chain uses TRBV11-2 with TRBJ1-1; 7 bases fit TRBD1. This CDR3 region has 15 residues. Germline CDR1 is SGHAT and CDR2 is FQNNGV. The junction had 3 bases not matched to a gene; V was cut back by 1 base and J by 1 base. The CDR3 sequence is CASSLGGTANTEAFF. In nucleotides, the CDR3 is TGTGCCAGCAGCTTAGGAGGGACAGCGAACACTGAAGCTTTCTTT.

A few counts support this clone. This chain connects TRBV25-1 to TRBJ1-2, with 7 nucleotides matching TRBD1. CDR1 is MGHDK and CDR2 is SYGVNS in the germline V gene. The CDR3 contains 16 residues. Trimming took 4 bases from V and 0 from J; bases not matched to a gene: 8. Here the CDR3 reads CASSASRQGPNYGYTF. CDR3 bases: TGTGCCAGCAGTGCAAGCCGACAGGGCCCTAACTATGGCTACACCTTC.

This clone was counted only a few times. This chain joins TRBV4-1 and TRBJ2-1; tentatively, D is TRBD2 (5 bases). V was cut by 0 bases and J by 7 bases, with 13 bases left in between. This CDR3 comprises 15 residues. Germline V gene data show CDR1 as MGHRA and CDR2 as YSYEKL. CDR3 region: CASSQDPTTRNEQFF. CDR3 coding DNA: TGCGCCAGCAGCCAAGATCCGACCACTAGGAATGAGCAGTTCTTC.

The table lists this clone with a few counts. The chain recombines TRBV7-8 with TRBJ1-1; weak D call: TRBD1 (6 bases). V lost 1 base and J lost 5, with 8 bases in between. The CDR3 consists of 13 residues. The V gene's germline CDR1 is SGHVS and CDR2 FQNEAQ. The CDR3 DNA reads TGTGCCAGCAGCTTAGGGACAGAGACTGAAGCTTTCTTT. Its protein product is CASSLGTETEAFF.

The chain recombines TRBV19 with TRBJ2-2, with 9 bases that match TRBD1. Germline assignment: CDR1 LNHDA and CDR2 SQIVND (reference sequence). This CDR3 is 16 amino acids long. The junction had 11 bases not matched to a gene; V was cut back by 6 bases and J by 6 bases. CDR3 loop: CASRISGQGRAGELFF. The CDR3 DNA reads TGTGCCAGTAGGATCTCGGGACAGGGTCGAGCCGGGGAGCTGTTTTTT. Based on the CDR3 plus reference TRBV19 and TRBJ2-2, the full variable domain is DGGITQSPKYLFRKEGQNVTLSCEQNLNHDAMYWYRQDPGQGLRLIYYSQIVNDFQKGDIAEGYSVSREKKESFPLTVTSAQKNPTAFYLCASRISGQGRAGELFFGEGSRLTVL.

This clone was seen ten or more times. CDR3 DNA sequence: TGTGCCAGCAGTTTAGCTAGCGGGATAGAAAACATTCAGTACTTC. This translates into CASSLASGIENIQYF. This chain connects TRBV27 to TRBJ2-4; 9 bases line up with TRBD2. V gave up 2 bases and J gave up 5 bases; unmatched junction bases: 4. CDR1 is MNHEY, CDR2 SMNVEV, per germline (reference sequence). CDR3 size: 15 residues.

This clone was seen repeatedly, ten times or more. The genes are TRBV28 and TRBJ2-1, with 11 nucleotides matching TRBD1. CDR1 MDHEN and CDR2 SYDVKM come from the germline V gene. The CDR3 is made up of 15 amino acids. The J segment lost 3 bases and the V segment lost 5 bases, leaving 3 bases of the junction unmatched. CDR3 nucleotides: TGTGCCAGCAGTGGACAGGGGGCAAACTACAATGAGCAGTTCTTC. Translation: CASSGQGANYNEQFF. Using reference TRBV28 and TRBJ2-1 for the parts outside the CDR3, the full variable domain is DVKVTQSSRYLVKRTGEKVFLECVQDMDHENMFWYRQDPGLGLRLIYFSYDVKMKEKGDIPEGYSVSREKKERFSLILESASTNQTSMYLCASSGQGANYNEQFFGPGTRLTVL.

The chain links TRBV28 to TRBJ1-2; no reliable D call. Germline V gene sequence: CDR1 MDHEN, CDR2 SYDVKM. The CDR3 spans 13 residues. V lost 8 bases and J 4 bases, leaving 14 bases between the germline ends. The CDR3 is CASGSLSRYGYTF. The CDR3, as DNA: TGTGCCAGCGGATCCCTCTCCCGCTATGGCTACACCTTC.

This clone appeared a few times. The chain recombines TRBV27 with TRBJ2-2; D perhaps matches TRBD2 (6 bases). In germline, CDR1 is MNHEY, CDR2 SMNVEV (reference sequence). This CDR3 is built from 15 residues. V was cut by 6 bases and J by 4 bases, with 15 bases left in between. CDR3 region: CASRKAQRATGELFF. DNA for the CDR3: TGTGCCAGCAGAAAGGCCCAGCGGGCCACCGGGGAGCTGTTTTTT.

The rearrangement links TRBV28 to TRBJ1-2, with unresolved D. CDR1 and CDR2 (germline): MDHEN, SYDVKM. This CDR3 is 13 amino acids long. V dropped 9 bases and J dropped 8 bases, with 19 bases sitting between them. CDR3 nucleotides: TGTGCCAGTGCTCTTCGGAACAGTTGGGGCTACACCTTC. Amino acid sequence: CASALRNSWGYTF.

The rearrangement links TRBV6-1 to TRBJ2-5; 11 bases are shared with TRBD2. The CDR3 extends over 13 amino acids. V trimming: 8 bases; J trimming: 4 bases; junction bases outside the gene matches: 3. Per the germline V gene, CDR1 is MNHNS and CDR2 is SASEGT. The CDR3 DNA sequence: TGTGCCAGCGGGCTAGCGGGAGGAGAGACCCAGTACTTC. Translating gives CASGLAGGETQYF.

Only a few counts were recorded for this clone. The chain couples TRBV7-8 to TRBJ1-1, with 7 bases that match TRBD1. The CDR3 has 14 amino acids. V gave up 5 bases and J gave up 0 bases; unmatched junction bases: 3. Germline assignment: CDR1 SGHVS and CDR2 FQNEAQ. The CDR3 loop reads CASSRQGLNTEAFF. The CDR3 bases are TGTGCCAGCAGCAGACAGGGATTGAACACTGAAGCTTTCTTT. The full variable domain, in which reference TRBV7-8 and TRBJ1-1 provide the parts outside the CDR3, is GAGVSQSPRYKVAKRGQDVALRCDPISGHVSLFWYQQALGQGPEFLTYFQNEAQLDKSGLPSDRFFAERPEGSVSTLKIQRTQQEDSAVYLCASSRQGLNTEAFFGQGTRLTVV.

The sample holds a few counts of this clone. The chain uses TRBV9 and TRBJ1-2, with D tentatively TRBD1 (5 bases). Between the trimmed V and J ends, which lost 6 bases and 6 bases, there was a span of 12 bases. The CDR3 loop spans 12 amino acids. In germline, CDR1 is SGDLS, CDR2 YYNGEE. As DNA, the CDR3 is TGTGCCAGCACCTTTTCAGGGCATGGCTACACCTTC. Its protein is CASTFSGHGYTF.

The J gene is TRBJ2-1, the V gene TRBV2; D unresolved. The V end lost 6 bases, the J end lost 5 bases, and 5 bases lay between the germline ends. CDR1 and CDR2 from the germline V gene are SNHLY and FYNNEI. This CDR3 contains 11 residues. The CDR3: CASSLHNEQFF. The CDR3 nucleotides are TGTGCCAGCAGCCTACACAATGAGCAGTTCTTC. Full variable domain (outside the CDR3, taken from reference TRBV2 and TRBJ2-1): EPEVTQTPSHQVTQMGQEVILRCVPISNHLYFYWYRQILGQKVEFLVSFYNNEISEKSEIFDDQFSVERPDGSNFTLKIRSTKLEDSAMYFCASSLHNEQFFGPGTRLTVL.

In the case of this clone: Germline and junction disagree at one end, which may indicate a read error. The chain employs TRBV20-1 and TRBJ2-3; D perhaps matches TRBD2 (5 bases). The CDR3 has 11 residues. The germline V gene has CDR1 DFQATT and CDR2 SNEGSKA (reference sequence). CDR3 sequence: CSASWADTQYF. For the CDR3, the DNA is TGCAGCGCTAGCTGGGCAGATACGCAGTATTTT.

The CDR3, as DNA: TGTGCCAGCAGCTTTGCAGGGAGTGGTGGTGAGCAGTTCTTC. This translates into CASSFAGSGGEQFF. The chain combines TRBV7-2 with TRBJ2-1; D assignment may be TRBD1 or TRBD2 (5 bases each). The CDR3 loop spans 14 amino acids. CDR1 is SGHTA and CDR2 is FQGNSA in the germline V gene. Trimming cost V 3 bases and J 9 bases, with 15 bases left between them. Drawing the rest from reference TRBV7-2 and TRBJ2-1, the complete variable domain is GAGVSQSPSNKVTEKGKDVELRCDPISGHTALYWYRQSLGQGLEFLIYFQGNSAPDKSGLPSDRFSAERTGGSVSTLTIQRTQQEDSAVYLCASSFAGSGGEQFFGPGTRLTVL.